This T cell receptor beta chain was found in a study of cytomegalovirus exposure and HLA in healthy donors (TCRdb year 2017). Regarding the study in general: An earlier analysis of about 530 of the donors reported approximately 260 Gb of sequence data and 117 million unique TCR beta sequences obtained from 150 million to 200 million T cells. In an earlier analysis of several hundred of the donors, high-throughput TCR beta sequencing was used to judge whether each TCR beta V gene segment behaved as functional or pseudogenic. Among almost 400 genotyped donors of the cohort, an average of 235,054 unique TCR beta nucleotide sequences were sequenced per donor, around 20% of them non-productive. Alongside the repertoire data, information on donor age, sex, ethnicity and CMV serostatus was compiled. A later genetic analysis used genome-wide SNP genotypes for about 60% of the roughly 700 donors, treating that subset as a discovery cohort. HLA typing included class I and class II loci at four-digit resolution. The study used immunosequencing to profile the T cell repertoires of approximately 640 subjects and linked those repertoires to cytomegalovirus serostatus. In the later analysis, no new phenotypic data were used to find candidate immune exposures; instead, reliance was placed on TCR beta sequences and their occurrence across donors. Several DR-DQ haplotypes were handled as single units for association and clustering because linkage in the cohort was strong. The number of donors typed differed by locus, with roughly 629-640 for A, B, C, DRB1 and DQB1, roughly 520 for DQA1, 600 to 610 for DPA1, and under 490 for DPB1. Every discovery cohort repertoire had been produced on one sequencing platform. Of the roughly 400 genotyped donors, 80% to 90% were placed in the genetic ancestry cluster associated with self-reported Caucasian donors. A separate validation cohort of roughly 130 different subjects was used in addition to the roughly 700-subject first cohort. The study combined high-throughput TCR immunosequencing, statistical association of individual TCRs with disease status, and machine learning to predict cytomegalovirus infection status. A later analysis re-examined previously published TCR beta repertoires from more than 600 donors and added high-resolution HLA genotyping to investigate patterns of TCR occurrence. The aim of the study was to test whether cataloging public T cell receptors could identify signatures of past pathogen exposure. An early release that covered more than 550 HLA-typed donors contained approximately 300 gigabases of sequencing data and roughly 84 million unique TCR sequences.

In total, more than 500 healthy bone marrow donors made up the cohort. Cohort members were all nominally healthy when sampled, although unrecorded immune exposures were likely present. The donor tested CMV seropositive and was one of the 289 seropositive cohort members. Every donor gave a peripheral blood sample, and the peripheral blood mononuclear cells from that sample were used for TCR beta sequencing. The Qiagen DNeasy Blood Extraction Kit was used to extract genomic DNA from the blood cell samples. The library relied on the immunoSEQ multiplex PCR assay. For the multiplex PCR, a mixture combining 60 forward primers for TCR Vbeta segments and 13 reverse primers for TCR Jbeta segments was used. The CDR3 region of rearranged TCR beta genes was amplified from genomic DNA by a multiplex PCR assay. On the Illumina HiSeq System, the amplified TCR beta libraries were sequenced as 87-base-pair reads. Processing in the source paper ran as follows. In a later analysis, 70 million to 95 million unique TCR beta chains were counted across the roughly 610 repertoires, and about 9.9 million of these chains were shared by at least two donors. A nearest-neighbor algorithm error-corrected the raw reads and collapsed the reads into unique sequences, merging closely related sequences to remove PCR and sequencing errors. Alignment of CDR3 sequences to IMGT reference sequences was used to assign V, D and J gene segments. For a sequence to be retained, at least a six-nucleotide match to both a V gene segment and a J gene segment was required. Rearrangements were called productive when the CDR3 lacked stop codons and stayed in frame with V and J; all others were non-productive. Following IMGT convention, CDR3 was defined as the stretch from the second conserved V-encoded cysteine up to the conserved J-encoded phenylalanine. Sequences without an unambiguous match to a single V gene segment were excluded from the earlier analysis of a few hundred of the donors. In an earlier analysis of 587 of the donors, V segments were called functional above 56.7% productive rearrangements and were called segregating when the between-donor standard deviation exceeded 5%. A statistical classification framework was built to diagnose cytomegalovirus status from the catalog of TCR beta chain sequences. In a later analysis, V and J genes were assigned by comparing TCR nucleotide sequences against IMGT/GENE-DB human TR gene sequences. In a later analysis, CDR3 sequences and most-parsimonious VDJ recombination scenarios were assigned using the TCRdist pipeline. In a later analysis, each TCR beta chain was defined by its CDR3 amino acid sequence together with its V-gene family, and reads lacking a unique V-gene family were excluded. To address suspected cross-contamination and a sequencing artifact, a later analysis removed approximately 590 highly shared, low-generation-probability nucleotide sequences. For each public chain, a later analysis derived a clonal expansion index from normalized ranks of inferred template counts within each repertoire. In a later analysis, generation probabilities were computed with a VDJ recombination model fitted to out-of-frame rearrangements, and the resulting probabilities were checked against IGoR. In a later analysis, hypergeometric tests were used to score TCR-TCR, TCR-HLA and TCR-CMV co-occurrence, with a repertoire-size bias correction applied to TCR pairs. To estimate false discovery rates, a later analysis permuted the HLA or CMV assignments 20 times. In a later analysis, co-occurring TCRs were grouped using DBSCAN, with TCRdist sequence similarity added in when clustering inside HLA-allele-positive subsets. Repertoires with fewer than 30,000 or more than 120,000 public chains were left out of co-occurrence clustering, as were a few repertoires with anomalous nucleotide sharing. In its TCRdb copy, this immuneACCESS table keeps in-frame sequences only and misses some clones. Where compared with another copy, unresolved V genes explain less than half of these, and the others have no known cause. Clone size and V and J calls were adopted from that table, with D and trimming inferred from the DNA. The sample table records under 150,000 clones; around three quarters of these occur just once. The ten largest clones take up roughly 4.3% of the sample.

The count of this clone is one. Its antigen is still unknown. No base quality values were provided; no much bigger clone lies one nucleotide off. General study outcomes and caveats: A later analysis reported that several top co-occurrence clusters appeared linked to parvovirus B19, influenza, CMV and Epstein-Barr virus. Roughly uniform sequencing depth across donors was assumed in presence/absence analyses, although this assumption may not hold. The authors suggested that the approach could potentially be generalized to other disease states and immunological phenotypes. At a false discovery rate of 0.05, a later analysis linked under 20,000 TCR beta sequences to specific HLA alleles. Strong co-occurrence of HLA alleles, especially DR and DQ, made assigning TCR associations to individual alleles difficult. Most CMV-associated TCR beta chains appeared to be HLA-restricted in a later analysis, and the HLA associations seemed to be driven largely by CMV exposure. This cohort had only TCR beta chains sequenced, and the lack of alpha or paired-chain data limited which features could be detected. A few of the identified cytomegalovirus-associated TCR beta chains were confirmed in vitro to be specific for cytomegalovirus antigens. An earlier analysis of 450 to 750 of the donors showed that most TCR beta V segments appeared in productive rearrangements either about 90% or about 30% of the time, which broadly matched IMGT annotations. Linkage disequilibrium might explain the correlated functional status among segregating V segments, but an unknown experimental factor could not be excluded. While some public TCRs were present in many individuals, most TCR sequences turned up only very rarely across donors. The study listed 150 to 200 TCR beta chains as associated with cytomegalovirus. An association between a missense DCLRE1C variant and V-gene and J-gene trimming of TCR beta chains was found in a later genetic analysis and replicated in an independent cohort. In both the original and validation cohorts, the classifier was reported to diagnose cytomegalovirus status with high specificity and sensitivity. Compared with the approximately 600-donor mean, donors in an Asian-associated ancestry cluster had fewer N-insertions in productive TCRs, according to a later genetic analysis. In a later analysis, HLA-associated TCR beta chains showed more clonal expansion and lower generation probabilities than non-associated chains that were equally common. Because counts were too low, 15 to 20 rarely observed V segments, including chromosome 9 orphons, were left out of the earlier analysis of 587 of the donors. CMV serostatus was the only immune exposure information available for the cohort. A group of highly shared sequence variants was considered likely to be a technical artifact of the sequencing pipeline. A further reported finding was that TCR beta sequences accurately predicted the HLA-A and HLA-B alleles for most subjects in the first cohort. Because HLA typing was missing for some donors at each locus, association tests included only the typed subset. In a later analysis, the rate of TCR association differed among HLA loci, with DRB1 alleles having the most associated TCRs and HLA-C alleles having the fewest.

Specimen: PBMCs. The source of this sequence is a man aged 30-40 years in good health and CMV-seropositive.

CDR3 protein: CASSQPGQGTTEAFF. The DNA reads TGTGCCAGCAGTCAACCGGGACAGGGAACGACTGAAGCTTTCTTT. The chain uses TRBV6-6 and TRBJ1-1; TRBD1 fits 9 bases in the junction. The CDR3 holds 15 amino acids from the cysteine to the phenylalanine. The retained sequence is limited to the CDR3, 45 bases, with the frame set at the first base. Trimming accounts for 5 bases at V and 5 bases at J, while the number of junction bases matched to no gene is 9. Per the germline V gene (reference sequence), MNHNY is the CDR1 and SVGAGI is the CDR2.